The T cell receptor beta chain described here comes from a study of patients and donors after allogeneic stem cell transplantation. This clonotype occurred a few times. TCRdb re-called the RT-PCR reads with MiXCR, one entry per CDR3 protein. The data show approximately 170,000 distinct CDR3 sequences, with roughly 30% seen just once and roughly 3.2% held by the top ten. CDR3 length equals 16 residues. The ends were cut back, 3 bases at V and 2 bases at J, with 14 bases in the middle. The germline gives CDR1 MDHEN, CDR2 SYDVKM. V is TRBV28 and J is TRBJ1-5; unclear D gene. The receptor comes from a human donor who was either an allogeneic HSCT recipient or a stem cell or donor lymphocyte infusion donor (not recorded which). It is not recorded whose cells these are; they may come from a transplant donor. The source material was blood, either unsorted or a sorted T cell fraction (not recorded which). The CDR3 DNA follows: TGTGCCAGCAGTTTGAAAAAGAGCCAGGGCAATCAGCCCCAGCATTTT. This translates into CASSLKKSQGNQPQHF.